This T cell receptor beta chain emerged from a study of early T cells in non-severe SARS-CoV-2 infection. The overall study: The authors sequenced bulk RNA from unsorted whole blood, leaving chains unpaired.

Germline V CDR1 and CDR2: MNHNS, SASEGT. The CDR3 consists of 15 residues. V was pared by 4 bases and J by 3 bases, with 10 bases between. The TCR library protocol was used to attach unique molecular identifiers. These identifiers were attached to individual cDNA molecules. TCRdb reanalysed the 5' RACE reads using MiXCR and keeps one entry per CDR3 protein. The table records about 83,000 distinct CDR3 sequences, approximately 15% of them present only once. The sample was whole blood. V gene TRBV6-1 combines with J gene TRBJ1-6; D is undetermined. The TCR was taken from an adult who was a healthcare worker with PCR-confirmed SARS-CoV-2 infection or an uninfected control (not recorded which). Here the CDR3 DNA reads TGTGCCAGCAGTGTAGGATCGTTCTATAATTCACCCCTCCACTTT. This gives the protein CASSVGSFYNSPLHF.